Listed below are T cell receptor beta chains from one sample, sequenced in a study of blood T cells in healthy people across ages. Each CDR3 protein gets one entry after TCRdb re-called the 5' RACE reads with MiXCR. The repertoire has about 830,000 distinct CDR3 sequences, 62% of them found once; the top ten carry approximately 30%. The specimen sequenced was blood. These receptors were taken from a man aged 25 to 40 in good health. The CDR3 runs from the conserved cysteine through the conserved F or W. Each record gives: clone size, J gene, V gene, D gene, CDR3 protein, CDR3 DNA. D genes are given only for firm matches. Clone size is given for some rows only: seen once, a few or many times, or a class if the clone is expanded.

clone_size: NA; j_call: TRBJ2-7; v_call: TRBV25-1; d_call: TRBD2; cdr3_aa: CARILDIGLAGSYEQYF; cdr3_nt: TGTGCCAGAATCCTTGACATCGGACTAGCGGGGAGCTACGAGCAGTACTTC
clone_size: NA; j_call: TRBJ2-1; v_call: TRBV24-1; d_call: NA; cdr3_aa: CATSDPRMGGYNEQFF; cdr3_nt: TGTGCCACCAGTGACCCTAGAATGGGAGGATACAATGAGCAGTTCTTC
clone_size: once; j_call: TRBJ2-7; v_call: TRBV6-5; d_call: NA; cdr3_aa: CASSYSALYEQYF; cdr3_nt: TGTGCCAGCAGTTATTCCGCACTCTACGAGCAGTACTTC
clone_size: NA; j_call: TRBJ1-1; v_call: TRBV25-1; d_call: TRBD1; cdr3_aa: CASSEGGQGSEAFF; cdr3_nt: TGTGCCAGCAGTGAAGGGGGACAGGGGAGTGAAGCTTTCTTT
clone_size: NA; j_call: TRBJ2-7; v_call: TRBV20-1; d_call: NA; cdr3_aa: CSPGTKTYEQYF; cdr3_nt: TGCAGCCCCGGGACAAAGACCTACGAGCAGTACTTC
clone_size: few; j_call: TRBJ2-5; v_call: TRBV12-3/TRBV12-4; d_call: NA; cdr3_aa: CASSWTQRTQYF; cdr3_nt: TGTGCCAGCAGTTGGACACAGAGGACCCAGTACTTC
clone_size: NA; j_call: TRBJ1-2; v_call: TRBV20-1; d_call: TRBD1; cdr3_aa: CSAGQGPLDGYTF; cdr3_nt: TGCAGTGCTGGACAGGGGCCCTTGGATGGCTACACCTTC
clone_size: NA; j_call: TRBJ2-1; v_call: TRBV10-3; d_call: TRBD2; cdr3_aa: CAISEEYSGGTYNEQFF; cdr3_nt: TGTGCCATCAGTGAGGAGTACAGCGGGGGGACCTACAATGAGCAGTTCTTC
clone_size: NA; j_call: TRBJ2-7; v_call: TRBV7-8; d_call: NA; cdr3_aa: CASSGTGIGGGEQYF; cdr3_nt: TGTGCCAGCAGCGGCACAGGGATCGGAGGAGGCGAGCAGTACTTC
clone_size: once; j_call: TRBJ1-4; v_call: TRBV7-9; d_call: NA; cdr3_aa: CASSLPRRGELFF; cdr3_nt: TGTGCCAGCAGCTTACCCCGAAGGGGGGAACTGTTTTTT
clone_size: NA; j_call: TRBJ2-5; v_call: TRBV20-1; d_call: NA; cdr3_aa: CSASVETQYF; cdr3_nt: TGCAGTGCTAGCGTAGAGACCCAGTACTTC
clone_size: NA; j_call: TRBJ1-4; v_call: TRBV29-1; d_call: NA; cdr3_aa: CSVIAQQGGELFF; cdr3_nt: TGCAGCGTGATTGCTCAACAGGGAGGGGAACTGTTTTTT
clone_size: NA; j_call: TRBJ2-5; v_call: TRBV7-9; d_call: NA; cdr3_aa: CASSRRGGENQETQYF; cdr3_nt: TGTGCCAGCAGTCGGCGTGGGGGAGAGAACCAAGAGACCCAGTACTTC
clone_size: NA; j_call: TRBJ2-7; v_call: TRBV5-1; d_call: NA; cdr3_aa: CASSLARDRLDEQYF; cdr3_nt: TGCGCCAGCAGCTTGGCCAGGGACCGATTAGACGAGCAGTACTTC
clone_size: NA; j_call: TRBJ2-5; v_call: TRBV6-2/TRBV6-3; d_call: NA; cdr3_aa: CASRFRGNQETQYF; cdr3_nt: TGTGCCAGCCGCTTCAGAGGGAACCAAGAGACCCAGTACTTC
clone_size: NA; j_call: TRBJ2-7; v_call: TRBV9; d_call: NA; cdr3_aa: CASSVGGTPLYEQYF; cdr3_nt: TGTGCCAGCAGCGTTGGGGGGACACCGCTATACGAGCAGTACTTC
clone_size: NA; j_call: TRBJ1-5; v_call: TRBV12-3/TRBV12-4; d_call: NA; cdr3_aa: CASRRGAGNQPQHF; cdr3_nt: TGTGCCAGCAGGCGTGGGGCCGGCAATCAGCCCCAGCATTTT
clone_size: NA; j_call: TRBJ2-4; v_call: TRBV9; d_call: TRBD1; cdr3_aa: CASSASWGTGGNIQYF; cdr3_nt: TGTGCCAGCAGCGCTTCGTGGGGGACAGGTGGGAACATTCAGTACTTC
clone_size: NA; j_call: TRBJ2-7; v_call: TRBV29-1; d_call: TRBD1; cdr3_aa: CSVVRQGEYEQYF; cdr3_nt: TGCAGCGTTGTTAGACAGGGGGAATACGAGCAGTACTTC